The 7 T cell receptor beta chains in this list originate from one sample, sequenced in a study of cytomegalovirus exposure and HLA in healthy donors (dated by TCRdb to 2016 to 2017). The library relied on the immunoSEQ multiplex PCR assay. Imported from immuneACCESS, the table was reduced by TCRdb to in-frame sequences with V and J called. These copies leave out some clones; in studies compared against another copy, an unresolved V gene accounts for under half, and the cause of the remainder is not known. The sample has about 180,000 clones on record, 85% of them singletons. The ten biggest clones cover approximately 15% of the sample. Material for sequencing was PBMCs. The source is a man aged 18 to 29 in good health and CMV-seropositive.

The genes are TRBV4-1 and TRBJ2-1; TRBD1 aligns across 7 bases. V trimming: 8 bases; J trimming: 3 bases; junction bases outside the gene matches: 19. CDR1 MGHRA and CDR2 YSYEKL come from the germline V gene. The CDR3 extends over 18 amino acids. CDR3 in amino acids: CASSATGISQGDYNEQFF. The CDR3 DNA sequence: TGCGCCAGCTCAGCCACGGGTATAAGTCAGGGGGACTACAATGAGCAGTTCTTC.

The genes are TRBV29-1 and TRBJ1-1; D is perhaps TRBD1 (6 bases). Trimming shortened V by 4 bases and J by 7 bases, and 19 bases separated the two germline ends. This CDR3 is 14 amino acids long. In germline, CDR1 is SQVTM, CDR2 ANQGSEA. The CDR3 coding sequence is TGCAGCGTTGGAAATCCCACAGGGTGGCTTGAAGCTTTCTTT. This translates into CSVGNPTGWLEAFF.

This clone was seen at least ten times. The gene calls are TRBV7-9 and TRBJ1-5; perhaps TRBD1 as D (5 bases). Germline loops: CDR1 SEHNR, CDR2 FQNEAQ (reference sequence). Between the trimmed V and J ends, which lost 1 base and 4 bases, there was a span of 5 bases. CDR3 length: 13 amino acids. CDR3 sequence (DNA): TGTGCCAGCAGCTTAGGACAGAATCAGCCCCAGCATTTT. Protein: CASSLGQNQPQHF.

The chain has TRBV2 and TRBJ2-1; TRBD1 might be the D (5 bases). Per germline, CDR1 SNHLY and CDR2 FYNNEI. V lost 3 bases, J lost 7 bases, and 7 bases lay in between. The CDR3 contains 12 residues. CDR3 bases: TGTGCCAGCAGTGATAGGGGTAATGAGCAGTTCTTC. Protein product: CASSDRGNEQFF.

The CDR3 DNA reads TGTGCCTGGGTTCGTGTTCTTAGCAATCAGCCCCAGCATTTT. Encoded protein: CAWVRVLSNQPQHF. The chain couples TRBV30 to TRBJ1-5; D is uncertain. CDR1 GTSNPN and CDR2 SVGIG come from the germline V gene (reference sequence). CDR3 length equals 14 residues. Trimming removed 5 bases at V and 0 bases at J, with 11 bases between.

The chain carries TRBV7-9 and TRBJ1-3; 7 bases match TRBD1. Germline loops: CDR1 SEHNR, CDR2 FQNEAQ (reference sequence). J gave up 0 bases and V 1 base, and 3 bases lay outside the gene matches. This CDR3 comprises 16 residues. The CDR3 here is CASSLVGTDSGNTIYF. As DNA, the CDR3 is TGTGCCAGCAGCTTAGTCGGGACAGACTCTGGAAACACCATATATTTT.

The V gene is TRBV18, the J gene TRBJ2-1; D call uncertain. Germline-derived CDR1 and CDR2 are KGHSH and LQKENI. There are 13 residues in the CDR3. V lost 4 bases to trimming and J lost 4 bases, with 8 bases between them. The CDR3 spells CASSRQGYNEQFF. CDR3 nucleotide sequence: TGTGCCAGCTCACGACAAGGTTACAATGAGCAGTTCTTC.